This T cell receptor beta chain was sequenced for a study of blood T cell repertoires in COVID-19. CDR1 and CDR2 (germline): SGHTA, FQGNSA. CDR3 size: 15 residues. The ends lost 5 bases at V and 10 bases at J; junction bases unmatched: 9. The assay was immunoSEQ multiplex PCR, and TCRdb's table has in-frame clones only and misses some. The repertoire consists of over 600,000 clones, with 75% to 90% occurring once and the leading ten covering more than 0.25%. This TCR derives from a woman between 18 and 29 years old with acute or convalescent COVID-19. The chain is built from TRBV7-2 and TRBJ1-6; 9 bases map to TRBD1. The source material was peripheral blood. The CDR3 sequence: CASSPRTGENSPLHF. The CDR3 coding sequence is TGTGCCAGCAGCCCCAGGACAGGGGAAAACTCACCCCTCCACTTT.